This T cell receptor (beta chain) was recovered during a study of Ad26.COV2.S vaccination and SARS-CoV-2 variants. About this clone itself: Antigen: not known.

The treatment here: 19 received Ad26.COV2.S at low or high dose, single or two shots; about 5 received placebo; per-sample allocation not given. The investigators took samples on day 63 after the first vaccine or placebo injection. Study conclusions and caveats: Vaccine recipients had higher spike-specific TCR breadth than placebo recipients. Participants given vaccine showed non-spike TCR breadth similar to that of placebo recipients.

This table comes from immunoSEQ multiplex PCR, and its TCRdb copy is limited to in-frame clones, with some not included. Of 300,000 to 400,000 clones in the sample, about nine tenths were seen once. This specimen consisted of peripheral blood, obtained in a trial of Ad26.COV2.S vaccine versus placebo. This TCR came from a person between 18 and 60 years old who received the Ad26.COV2.S COVID-19 vaccine or a placebo.

In DNA, the CDR3 is TGTGCCAGCAGCGCCCTCTACGGGGAAGCTTTCTTT. As protein: CASSALYGEAFF. The rearrangement links TRBV6-5 to TRBJ1-1; D unclear. The CDR3 is 12 residues long. Germline V gene sequence: CDR1 MNHEY, CDR2 SVGAGI. V was pared by 6 bases and J by 8 bases, with 13 bases between.